This TCR beta chain derives from a study of blood T cell repertoires in COVID-19. Germline CDR1 reads SGHAT; CDR2 reads FQNNGV. Trimming removed 1 base from V and 4 bases from J; junction bases left unmatched: 11. The CDR3 contains 17 residues. Repertoires were generated with immunoSEQ multiplex PCR, while TCRdb's copy carries only in-frame clones and drops some. The repertoire holds under 200,000 clones, with roughly 84% as singletons. The chain employs TRBV11-2 and TRBJ2-7, with 9 bases lining up with TRBD2. Sequences were obtained from peripheral blood. The clonotype originates from a human donor in a cohort sampled during active COVID-19. CDR3 sequence (DNA): TGTGCCAGCAGCTTAGGGTCGGCGGCTAGCGGGGTTTACGAGCAGTACTTC. Translated, it gives CASSLGSAASGVYEQYF. Based on the CDR3 plus reference TRBV11-2 and TRBJ2-7, the full variable domain is EAGVAQSPRYKIIEKRQSVAFWCNPISGHATLYWYQQILGQGPKLLIQFQNNGVVDDSQLPKDRFSAERLKGVDSTLKIQPAKLEDSAVYLCASSLGSAASGVYEQYFGPGTRLTVT.